The present TCR beta chain was sequenced within a study of cytomegalovirus exposure and HLA in healthy donors. Study-wide findings and caveats: The likely explanation for a cluster of highly shared sequence variants was sequencing artifact. Rates of TCR association differed by HLA locus in a later analysis, with DRB1 highest and HLA-C lowest.

The CDR3 length is 17 residues. V shed 3 bases and J shed 0 bases, with 15 bases lying between them. Germline V gene data show CDR1 as LNHDA and CDR2 as SQIVND (reference sequence). PCR employed 60 Vbeta and 13 Jbeta primers. Here immunoSEQ multiplex PCR was the method, and the copy in TCRdb shows in-frame clones only, minus some. The sample holds tens of thousands of clones. Turning to this clone: Its antigen is undetermined.

The receptor's source is a human donor in good health. The sequencing sample was made of PBMCs. V and J are TRBV19 and TRBJ1-5; D is perhaps TRBD1 (6 bases). CDR3 protein: CASSMGSTGSSNQPQHF. In DNA, the CDR3 is TGTGCCAGTAGTATGGGATCGACAGGCTCTAGCAATCAGCCCCAGCATTTT.